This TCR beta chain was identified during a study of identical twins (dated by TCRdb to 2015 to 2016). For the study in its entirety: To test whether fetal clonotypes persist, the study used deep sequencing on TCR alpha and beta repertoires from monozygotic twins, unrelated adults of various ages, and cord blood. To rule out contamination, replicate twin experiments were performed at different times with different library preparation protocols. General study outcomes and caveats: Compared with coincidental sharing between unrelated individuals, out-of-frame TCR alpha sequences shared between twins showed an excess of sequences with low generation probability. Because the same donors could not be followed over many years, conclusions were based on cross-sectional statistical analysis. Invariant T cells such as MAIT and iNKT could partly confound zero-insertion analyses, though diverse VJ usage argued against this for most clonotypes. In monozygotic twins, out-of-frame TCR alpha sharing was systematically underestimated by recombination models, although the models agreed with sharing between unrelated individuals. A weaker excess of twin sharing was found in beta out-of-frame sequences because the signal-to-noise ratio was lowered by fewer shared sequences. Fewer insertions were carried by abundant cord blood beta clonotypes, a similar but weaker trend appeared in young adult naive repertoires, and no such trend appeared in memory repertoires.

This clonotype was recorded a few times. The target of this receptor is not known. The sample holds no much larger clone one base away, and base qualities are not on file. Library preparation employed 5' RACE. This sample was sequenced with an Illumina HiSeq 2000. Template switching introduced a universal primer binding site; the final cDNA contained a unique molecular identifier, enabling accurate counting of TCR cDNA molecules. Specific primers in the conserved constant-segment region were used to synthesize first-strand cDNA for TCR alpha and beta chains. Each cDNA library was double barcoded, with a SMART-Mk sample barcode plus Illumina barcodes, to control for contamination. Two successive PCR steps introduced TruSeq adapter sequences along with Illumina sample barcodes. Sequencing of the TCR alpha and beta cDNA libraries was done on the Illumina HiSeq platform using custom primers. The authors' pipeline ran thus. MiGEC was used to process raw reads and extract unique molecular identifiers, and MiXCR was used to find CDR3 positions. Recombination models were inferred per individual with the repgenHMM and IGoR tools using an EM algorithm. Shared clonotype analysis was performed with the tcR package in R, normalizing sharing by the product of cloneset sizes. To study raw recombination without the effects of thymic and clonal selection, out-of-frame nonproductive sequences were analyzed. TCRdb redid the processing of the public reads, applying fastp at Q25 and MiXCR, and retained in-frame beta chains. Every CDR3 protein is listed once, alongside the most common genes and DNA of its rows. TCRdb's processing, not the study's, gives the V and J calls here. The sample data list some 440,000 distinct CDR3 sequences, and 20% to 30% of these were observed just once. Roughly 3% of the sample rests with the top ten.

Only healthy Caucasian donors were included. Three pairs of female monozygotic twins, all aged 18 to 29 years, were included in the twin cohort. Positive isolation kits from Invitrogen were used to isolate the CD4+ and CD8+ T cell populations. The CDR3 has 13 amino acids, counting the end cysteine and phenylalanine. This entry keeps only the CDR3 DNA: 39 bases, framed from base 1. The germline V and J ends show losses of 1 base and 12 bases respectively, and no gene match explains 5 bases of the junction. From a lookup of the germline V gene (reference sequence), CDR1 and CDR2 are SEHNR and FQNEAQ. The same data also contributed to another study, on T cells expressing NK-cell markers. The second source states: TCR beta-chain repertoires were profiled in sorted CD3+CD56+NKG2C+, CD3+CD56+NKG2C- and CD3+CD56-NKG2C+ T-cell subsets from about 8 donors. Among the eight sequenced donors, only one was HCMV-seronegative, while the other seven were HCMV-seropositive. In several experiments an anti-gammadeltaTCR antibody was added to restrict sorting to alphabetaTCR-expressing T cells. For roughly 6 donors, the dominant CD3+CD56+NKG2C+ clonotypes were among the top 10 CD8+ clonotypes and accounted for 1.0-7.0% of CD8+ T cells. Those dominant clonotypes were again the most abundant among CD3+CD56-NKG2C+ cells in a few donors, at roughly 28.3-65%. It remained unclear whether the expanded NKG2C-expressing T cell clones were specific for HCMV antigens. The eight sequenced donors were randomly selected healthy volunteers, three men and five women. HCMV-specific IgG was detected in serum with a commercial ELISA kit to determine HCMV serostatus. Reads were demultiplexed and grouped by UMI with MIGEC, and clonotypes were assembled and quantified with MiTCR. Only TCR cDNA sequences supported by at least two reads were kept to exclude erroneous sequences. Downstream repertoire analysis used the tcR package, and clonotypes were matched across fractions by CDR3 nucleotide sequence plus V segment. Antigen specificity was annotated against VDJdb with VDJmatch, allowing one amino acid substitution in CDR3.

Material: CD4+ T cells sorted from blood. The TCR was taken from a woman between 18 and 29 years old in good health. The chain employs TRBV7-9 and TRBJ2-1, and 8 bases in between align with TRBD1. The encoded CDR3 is CASSLEMGTGQFF. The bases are TGTGCCAGCAGCTTAGAAATGGGGACAGGGCAGTTCTTC.